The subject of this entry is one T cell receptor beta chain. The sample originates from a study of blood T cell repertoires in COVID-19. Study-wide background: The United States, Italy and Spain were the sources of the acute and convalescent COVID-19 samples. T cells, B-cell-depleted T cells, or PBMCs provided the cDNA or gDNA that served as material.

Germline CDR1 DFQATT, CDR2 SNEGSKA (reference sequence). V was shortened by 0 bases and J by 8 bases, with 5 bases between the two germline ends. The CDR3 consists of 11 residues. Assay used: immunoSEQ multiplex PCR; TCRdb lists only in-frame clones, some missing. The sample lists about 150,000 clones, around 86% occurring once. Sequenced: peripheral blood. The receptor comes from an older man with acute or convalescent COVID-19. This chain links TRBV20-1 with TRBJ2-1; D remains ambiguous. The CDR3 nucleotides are TGCAGTGCTAGAGACCTACATGAGCAGTTCTTC. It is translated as CSARDLHEQFF.